Listed here are 24 T cell receptor beta chains from one sample, sequenced in a study of beta chain features in type 1 diabetes (dated by TCRdb to 2017 to 2018). Study-level results and caveats: In all four CD4+ subsets, TCRB CDR3 length was moderately but significantly shorter in type 1 diabetes patients.

The antigens of these receptors remain unknown. Receptor libraries were prepared by the immunoSEQ multiplex PCR assay. The High Capacity cDNA Reverse Transcription Kit was used to reverse transcribe all of the isolated RNA, meaning that expressed TCRB transcripts were what got sequenced. Imported from immuneACCESS, the table was reduced by TCRdb to in-frame sequences with V and J called. These copies leave out some clones; in studies compared against another copy, an unresolved V gene accounts for under half, and the cause of the remainder is not known. For this sample the table gives over 14,000 clones, of which roughly 76% were detected only once. Roughly 0.34% of the sample is in the top ten clones. Material: stem cell memory CD4+ T cells from blood. Explained via the paper, the cell subset or site label denotes: stem cell-like memory CD4+ T cells. The source of these receptors is a woman aged 18-30 years with type 1 diabetes.

There are a few counts of this clone. This sequence joins TRBV7-2 and TRBJ2-4; TRBD1 is a possible D gene (6 bases). V lost 1 base and J lost 8, with 18 bases in between. The CDR3 totals 16 residues. Germline CDR1 SGHTA, CDR2 FQGNSA. The CDR3 loop reads CASSLVEGAGVDIQYF. The DNA of the CDR3 is TGTGCCAGCAGCTTAGTAGAGGGTGCAGGGGTGGACATTCAGTACTTC. The entire variable domain, with the rest obtained from reference TRBV7-2 and TRBJ2-4, is as follows: GAGVSQSPSNKVTEKGKDVELRCDPISGHTALYWYRQSLGQGLEFLIYFQGNSAPDKSGLPSDRFSAERTGGSVSTLTIQRTQQEDSAVYLCASSLVEGAGVDIQYFGAGTRLSVL.

The chain carries TRBV7-8 and TRBJ2-5; 11 bases align to TRBD2. Germline V gene lookup returns CDR1 SGHVS and CDR2 FQNEAQ. V shed 3 bases and J 0 bases; nucleotides not matched to a gene: 18. The CDR3 runs 21 residues. The chain's CDR3 is CASSFPRTSGRTRWYQETQYF. As DNA, the CDR3 is TGTGCCAGCAGCTTCCCACGTACTAGCGGGAGAACCCGATGGTACCAAGAGACCCAGTACTTC. The complete variable domain, with remaining parts taken from reference TRBV7-8 and TRBJ2-5, reads GAGVSQSPRYKVAKRGQDVALRCDPISGHVSLFWYQQALGQGPEFLTYFQNEAQLDKSGLPSDRFFAERPEGSVSTLKIQRTQQEDSAVYLCASSFPRTSGRTRWYQETQYFGPGTRLLVL.

The chain recombines TRBV30 with TRBJ1-3; D gene ambiguous. The length of the CDR3 is 13 residues. CDR1 GTSNPN and CDR2 SVGIG come from the germline V gene (reference sequence). The V and J ends lost 3 bases and 4 bases respectively, with 10 bases between them. DNA of the CDR3: TGTGCCTGGAGCCCGGGGAAGGGAAACACCATATATTTT. This sequence encodes CAWSPGKGNTIYF.

This clone appeared a single time. One junction end disagrees with the germline gene, perhaps due to a read error. The chain couples TRBV13 to TRBJ2-3; the match to TRBD1 covers 10 bases. From germline, CDR1 is PRHDT and CDR2 FYEKMQ (reference sequence). This CDR3 spans 16 amino acids. The CDR3 DNA reads TGTGCCAGCAGCCTAGGCGGACAGGGGGTGGCAGATACGCAGTATTTT. Translating gives CASSLGGQGVADTQYF.

There are a few counts of this clone. J is TRBJ1-1 and V is TRBV7-2, with a weak D call TRBD1 (5 bases). Germline CDR1 reads SGHTA; CDR2 reads FQGNSA. The CDR3 contains 15 residues. V lost 2 bases, J lost 3 bases, and 13 bases lay in between. CDR3 nucleotides: TGTGCCAGCAGCTTATTGGGGCAGAGCCACACTGAAGCTTTCTTT. It specifies CASSLLGQSHTEAFF.

The chain uses TRBV5-6 and TRBJ2-1; 14 bases map to TRBD2. The CDR3 totals 18 residues. V lost 2 bases to trimming and J lost 3 bases; unmatched junction nucleotides: 7. The V gene's germline CDR1 is SGHDT and CDR2 YYEEEE. CDR3 nucleotide sequence: TGTGCCAGCAGCTTCACCGGACTAGCGGGAGGCCACTACAATGAGCAGTTCTTC. It yields the protein CASSFTGLAGGHYNEQFF. The full variable domain, in which reference TRBV5-6 and TRBJ2-1 provide the parts outside the CDR3, is DAGVTQSPTHLIKTRGQQVTLRCSPKSGHDTVSWYQQALGQGPQFIFQYYEEEERQRGNFPDRFSGHQFPNYSSELNVNALLLGDSALYLCASSFTGLAGGHYNEQFFGPGTRLTVL.

The CDR3 loop reads CASTRDRGGNEQFF. Here the CDR3 DNA reads TGTGCCAGTACCCGGGACAGGGGAGGAAATGAGCAGTTCTTC. The chain combines TRBV2 with TRBJ2-1; 10 bases line up with TRBD1. Trimming took 9 bases from V and 7 from J; bases not matched to a gene: 9. This CDR3 comprises 14 residues. CDR1 SNHLY and CDR2 FYNNEI come from the germline V gene.

This clone was seen once. V gene TRBV2 combines with J gene TRBJ2-7; a possible D gene is TRBD2 (6 bases). From germline, CDR1 is SNHLY and CDR2 FYNNEI. The CDR3 totals 15 residues. Trimming took off 8 bases at V and 3 bases at J, with 20 bases between the two ends. The CDR3 is CASVKSSEMIYEQYF. The CDR3 coding sequence is TGTGCCAGCGTAAAGTCTAGCGAGATGATCTACGAGCAGTACTTC.

The rearrangement links TRBV7-9 to TRBJ1-1; D uncertain. The germline V gene encodes CDR1 SEHNR and CDR2 FQNEAQ (reference sequence). This CDR3 contains 13 residues. Trimming removed 1 base from V and 1 base from J, with 4 bases in between. CDR3 nucleotides: TGTGCCAGCAGCTTAGGCGAGAACACTGAAGCTTTCTTT. It is translated as CASSLGENTEAFF. Supplemented by reference TRBV7-9 and TRBJ1-1, the full variable domain reads DTGVSQNPRHKITKRGQNVTFRCDPISEHNRLYWYRQTLGQGPEFLTYFQNEAQLEKSRLLSDRFSAERPKGSFSTLEIQRTEQGDSAMYLCASSLGENTEAFFGQGTRLTVV.

The chain uses TRBV5-6 and TRBJ2-6; TRBD1 aligns across 8 bases. After removal of 4 bases from V and 7 bases from J, the junction contained 4 bases not matched to a gene. The CDR3 has 14 residues. Germline V gene data show CDR1 as SGHDT and CDR2 as YYEEEE. The CDR3 loop reads CASSIDRGANVLTF. CDR3 in DNA: TGTGCCAGCAGCATAGACAGGGGCGCCAACGTCCTGACTTTC.

This clone occurred once. The chain is built from TRBV18 and TRBJ1-2, with a weak D call TRBD1 (5 bases). V lost 0 bases, J lost 8 bases, and 13 bases lay in between. The CDR3 has 14 amino acids. The V gene's germline CDR1 is KGHSH and CDR2 LQKENI. CDR3 coding DNA: TGTGCCAGCTCACCACCGGGCAGGGTGGAAGGCTACACCTTC. Translated: CASSPPGRVEGYTF.

The chain is built from TRBV14 and TRBJ2-7, with a tentative D call TRBD1 (5 bases). Trimming stripped 1 base from V and 4 bases from J, with 11 bases between. In germline, CDR1 is SGHDN, CDR2 FVKESK. The CDR3 consists of 14 residues. DNA for the CDR3: TGTGCCAGCAGCCAAGGACAGAAGCTTTACGAGCAGTACGTC. Protein: CASSQGQKLYEQYV.

The gene calls are TRBV18 and TRBJ2-1; D is possibly TRBD1 (5 bases). CDR3 length equals 17 residues. Trimming pared 0 bases from V and 4 bases from J, leaving 16 bases between. In germline, CDR1 is KGHSH, CDR2 LQKENI. The CDR3 DNA reads as TGTGCCAGCTCACCACCACTTGTCAGGGTCGGATACAATGAGCAGTTCTTC. It translates to CASSPPLVRVGYNEQFF.

This clone was detected a few times. This chain uses TRBV7-3 with TRBJ2-1; a weak D match, TRBD1 (6 bases). CDR3 length: 15 amino acids. CDR1 is SGHTA, CDR2 FQGTGA, per germline. Trimming removed 5 bases from V and 1 base from J, with 12 bases in between. The CDR3 loop reads CASSKQGQSYNEQFF. CDR3 sequence (DNA): TGTGCCAGCAGCAAACAGGGCCAGTCCTACAATGAGCAGTTCTTC. Filled out from reference TRBV7-3 and TRBJ2-1, the complete variable domain reads GAGVSQTPSNKVTEKGKYVELRCDPISGHTALYWYRQSLGQGPEFLIYFQGTGAADDSGLPNDRFFAVRPEGSVSTLKIQRTERGDSAVYLCASSKQGQSYNEQFFGPGTRLTVL.

The chain carries TRBV27 and TRBJ2-5; the D gene is possibly TRBD1 (5 bases). Trimming took 8 bases from V and 5 from J, leaving 21 bases between them. This CDR3 comprises 15 residues. Germline V gives CDR1 MNHEY, CDR2 SMNVEV (reference sequence). The CDR3 here is CASRSNWGDGETQYF. DNA for the CDR3: TGTGCCAGCCGCTCCAACTGGGGCGACGGGGAGACCCAGTACTTC.

The gene calls are TRBV11-3 and TRBJ2-5; 11 bases line up with TRBD2. Germline V gene sequence: CDR1 SGHNT, CDR2 YENEEA. Trimming took 7 bases from V and 7 from J; bases not matched to a gene: 8. The CDR3 covers 14 residues. The CDR3 spells CASNPLAGEGTQYF. The CDR3 DNA reads as TGTGCCAGCAATCCACTAGCGGGAGAGGGGACCCAGTACTTC.

V gene TRBV19 combines with J gene TRBJ1-2; D is unclear. This CDR3 region has 12 residues. CDR1 is LNHDA and CDR2 is SQIVND in the germline V gene (reference sequence). V was shortened by 8 bases and J by 0 bases, with 7 bases between the two germline ends. CDR3 protein: CASHSSNYGYTF. CDR3 nucleotides: TGTGCCAGTCACAGTTCTAACTATGGCTACACCTTC.

The chain is built from TRBV7-3 and TRBJ2-3; D remains unclear. Between the trimmed V and J ends, which lost 2 bases and 5 bases, there was a span of 8 bases. CDR1 SGHTA and CDR2 FQGTGA come from the germline V gene. CDR3 length: 13 amino acids. This chain's CDR3 is CASSLSSLDTQYF. The CDR3, as DNA: TGTGCCAGCAGCTTATCTAGTTTAGATACGCAGTATTTT. Together with reference TRBV7-3 and TRBJ2-3, the CDR3 gives the full variable domain: GAGVSQTPSNKVTEKGKYVELRCDPISGHTALYWYRQSLGQGPEFLIYFQGTGAADDSGLPNDRFFAVRPEGSVSTLKIQRTERGDSAVYLCASSLSSLDTQYFGPGTRLTVL.

This sequence joins TRBV27 and TRBJ2-1; 10 bases align to TRBD2. The CDR3 has 15 residues. Germline lookup yields CDR1 MNHEY and CDR2 SMNVEV (reference sequence). V lost 5 bases to trimming and J lost 4 bases; unmatched junction nucleotides: 5. In nucleotides, the CDR3 is TGTGCCAGCAGTACCCCTAGCGGGGGTTACAATGAGCAGTTCTTC. This translates into CASSTPSGGYNEQFF.

The chain uses TRBV18 and TRBJ2-7; 7 positions agree with TRBD1. This CDR3 has 15 amino acids. CDR1 and CDR2 (germline): KGHSH, LQKENI. After removal of 3 bases from V and 6 bases from J, the junction contained 11 bases not matched to a gene. The CDR3 region is CASSPATGKGSEQYF. DNA of the CDR3: TGTGCCAGCTCACCCGCGACAGGGAAGGGGAGCGAGCAGTACTTC.

The chain is built from TRBV28 and TRBJ1-5, with D possibly TRBD1 on 6 matching bases. There are 15 residues in the CDR3. V was trimmed by 7 bases and J by 7 bases, leaving 20 bases between them. Per germline, CDR1 MDHEN and CDR2 SYDVKM. CDR3 nucleotides: TGTGCCAGCATTGGGGGCACCAAACTACCGCAGCCCCAGCATTTT. This sequence encodes CASIGGTKLPQPQHF. Full variable domain (remainder filled in from reference TRBV28 and TRBJ1-5): DVKVTQSSRYLVKRTGEKVFLECVQDMDHENMFWYRQDPGLGLRLIYFSYDVKMKEKGDIPEGYSVSREKKERFSLILESASTNQTSMYLCASIGGTKLPQPQHFGDGTRLSIL.

The chain couples TRBV19 to TRBJ1-5; 7 bases agree with TRBD1. Germline CDR1 is LNHDA and CDR2 is SQIVND (reference sequence). This CDR3 spans 14 amino acids. Trimming removed 8 bases from V and 4 bases from J; junction bases left unmatched: 8. CDR3 in amino acids: CASSRTGGNQPQHF. CDR3 nucleotides: TGTGCCAGTTCCCGGACAGGAGGGAATCAGCCCCAGCATTTT.

This clone was seen a handful of times. J is TRBJ1-4 and V is TRBV7-9; D remains ambiguous. The CDR3 extends over 15 amino acids. Germline-derived CDR1 and CDR2 are SEHNR and FQNEAQ (reference sequence). Trimming cost V 6 bases and J 2 bases, with 13 bases left between them. CDR3: CASSPKTRTNEKLFF. In nucleotides, the CDR3 is TGTGCCAGCAGTCCAAAGACCAGGACTAATGAAAAACTGTTTTTT.

The V and J genes are TRBV7-9 and TRBJ2-7, with D tentatively TRBD1 (6 bases). V lost 5 bases, J lost 4 bases, and 24 bases lay in between. Germline V gene data show CDR1 as SEHNR and CDR2 as FQNEAQ (reference sequence). The CDR3 runs 17 residues. The CDR3 loop is CASSRPLLRDQGYEQYF. The DNA of the CDR3 is TGTGCCAGCAGCCGACCATTACTCCGGGACCAGGGGTACGAGCAGTACTTC. The complete variable domain, with remaining parts taken from reference TRBV7-9 and TRBJ2-7, reads DTGVSQNPRHKITKRGQNVTFRCDPISEHNRLYWYRQTLGQGPEFLTYFQNEAQLEKSRLLSDRFSAERPKGSFSTLEIQRTEQGDSAMYLCASSRPLLRDQGYEQYFGPGTRLTVT.